This TCR beta chain was observed in a study of T cell responses to AZD1222 COVID-19 vaccine. With respect to this clone: Its antigen is as yet unknown.

The CDR3 has 13 amino acids. V was clipped by 4 bases and J by 2 bases, with 9 bases between them. Germline lookup yields CDR1 SGHAT and CDR2 FQNNGV. Profiling relied on immunoSEQ multiplex PCR, and the TCRdb table lists in-frame clones only, not all of them. The repertoire holds over 95,000 clones, with 87% as singletons. General study points: Regions left unmutated in variants are reportedly the target of nearly half of spike-specific TCRs.

The material was peripheral blood, obtained on day 0 of AZD1222 vaccination. The receptor was isolated from an adult in good health. The genes are TRBV11-2 and TRBJ2-7; D possibly corresponds to TRBD2 (5 bases). The CDR3 here is CASSSGKPYEQYF. The DNA for the CDR3 is TGTGCCAGCAGCTCCGGGAAGCCCTACGAGCAGTACTTC.